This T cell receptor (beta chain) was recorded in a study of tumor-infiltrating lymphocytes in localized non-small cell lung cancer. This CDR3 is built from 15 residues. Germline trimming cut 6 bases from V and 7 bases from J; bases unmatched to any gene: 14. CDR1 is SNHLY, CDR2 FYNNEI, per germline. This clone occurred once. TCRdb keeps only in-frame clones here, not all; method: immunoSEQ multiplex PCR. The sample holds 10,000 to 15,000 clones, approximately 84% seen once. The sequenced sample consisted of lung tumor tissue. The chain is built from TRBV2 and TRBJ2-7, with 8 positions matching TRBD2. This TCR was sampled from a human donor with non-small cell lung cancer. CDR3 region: CASRKAPGGPYEQYF. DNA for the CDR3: TGTGCCAGCAGAAAGGCCCCGGGAGGGCCGTATGAGCAGTACTTC.